This T cell receptor (beta chain) comes out of a study of T cell changes during pregnancy in multiple sclerosis. Produced via immunoSEQ multiplex PCR; TCRdb's table is partial and in-frame only. This sample has 80,000 to 100,000 clones, with approximately 92% found just once. Germline lookup yields CDR1 MDHEN and CDR2 SYDVKM. This CDR3 comprises 11 residues. Trimming stripped 6 bases from V and 4 bases from J, with 6 bases between. This clone has just a few counts. The starting material was peripheral blood, obtained in the first trimester of pregnancy. The sequence was obtained from a female donor with multiple sclerosis, enrolled in a pregnancy study. The chain carries TRBV28 and TRBJ1-2; D is unclear. The CDR3 nucleotides are TGTGCCAGCAGGAACAGCTATGGCTACACCTTC. Its protein product is CASRNSYGYTF.